This T cell receptor (beta chain) was sequenced in a study of T cell responses to AZD1222 COVID-19 vaccine. Study-wide findings and caveats: Among vaccine-associated CD4 TCRs, coverage spanned spike, with dominance at 160-218 and 743-854.

Assay: immunoSEQ multiplex PCR; the TCRdb copy retains only in-frame clones and omits some. The table shows about 150,000 clones, with about 90% occurring only once. Per germline, CDR1 SGDLS and CDR2 YYNGEE. After removal of 2 bases from V and 7 bases from J, the junction contained 5 bases not matched to a gene. This CDR3 contains 15 residues. With regard to this clone: The antigen is unknown.

The sample was peripheral blood, taken 28 days after the second AZD1222 dose. This receptor was identified in an adult who received the AZD1222 COVID-19 vaccine. This sequence joins TRBV9 and TRBJ2-1; TRBD1 agrees at 11 bases. The CDR3 region is CASSVGQGAQNEQFF. In DNA, the CDR3 is TGTGCCAGCAGCGTCGGACAGGGGGCGCAGAATGAGCAGTTCTTC.